These 30 T cell receptor beta chains originate from one sample sequenced in a study of shared clonotypes between healthy human individuals. Measured with immunoSEQ multiplex PCR; TCRdb has only the in-frame clones, and not every one. The sample has around 300,000 clones, 87% seen once. Sequences were obtained from memory CD8+ T cells sorted from blood. Sample subset: CD45RO+ cells pooled with CCR7-negative TemRA cells. The origin of the receptors is a man between 18 and 29 years old in good health.

The chain has TRBV5-4 and TRBJ2-1, with 11 bases identical to TRBD2. CDR3 length: 18 amino acids. Per the germline V gene, CDR1 is SGHNT and CDR2 is YYREEE (reference sequence). After removal of 3 bases from V and 8 bases from J, the junction contained 16 bases not matched to a gene. DNA for the CDR3: TGTGCCAGCAGCTCTCAAACTAGCGGGAGAACCCGCATATATGAGCAGTTCTTC. Amino acid sequence: CASSSQTSGRTRIYEQFF. The full variable domain, its missing parts supplied by reference TRBV5-4 and TRBJ2-1, is ETGVTQSPTHLIKTRGQQVTLRCSSQSGHNTVSWYQQALGQGPQFIFQYYREEENGRGNFPPRFSGLQFPNYSSELNVNALELDDSALYLCASSSQTSGRTRIYEQFFGPGTRLTVL.

Concerning this clone: One end of the junction is discordant with germline, which a read error may explain. The chain recombines TRBV5-6 with TRBJ2-7; 7 nucleotides align to TRBD1. Per germline, CDR1 SGHDT and CDR2 YYEEEE. The CDR3 is made up of 14 amino acids. As DNA, the CDR3 is TGTGCCAGCAGAGTCGGACAGGTCTCCCACGAGCAGTACTTC. It specifies CASRVGQVSHEQYF.

The CDR3 reads CASGFPDPYEQYF. The CDR3 DNA sequence: TGTGCCAGCGGATTCCCGGATCCCTACGAGCAGTACTTC. V is TRBV6-5 and J is TRBJ2-7; D is uncertain. CDR1 and CDR2 from the germline V gene are MNHEY and SVGAGI. V gave up 8 bases and J gave up 2 bases, with 13 bases separating them. The CDR3 has 13 amino acids.

This chain connects TRBV29-1 to TRBJ2-7; D remains ambiguous. Germline V gives CDR1 SQVTM, CDR2 ANQGSEA. There are 11 residues in the CDR3. V lost 4 bases and J lost 9, with 13 bases in between. Here the CDR3 reads CSVAGQFGQYF. The CDR3 bases are TGCAGCGTTGCCGGGCAGTTCGGGCAGTACTTC.

V gene TRBV7-3 combines with J gene TRBJ1-1; TRBD1 might be the D (5 bases). CDR1 is SGHTA, CDR2 FQGTGA, per germline. The CDR3 sequence is 14 residues long. V was clipped by 1 base and J by 3 bases, with 9 bases between them. Written as DNA, the CDR3 is TGTGCCAGCAGCTTAAGGGGGTCGGACACTGAAGCTTTCTTT. It yields the protein CASSLRGSDTEAFF.

The chain is built from TRBV6-5 and TRBJ1-1, with D perhaps TRBD1 (5 bases). Germline V gene lookup returns CDR1 MNHEY and CDR2 SVGAGI. The V gene lost 1 base and the J gene lost 9 bases, with 15 bases spanning the gap. The CDR3 extends over 14 amino acids. In nucleotides, the CDR3 is TGTGCCAGCAGTTACTACCCAGGGTCGAGAAAAGCTTTCTTT. Translating gives CASSYYPGSRKAFF.

Only one count was recorded for this clone. The chain combines TRBV28 with TRBJ1-1; the match to TRBD1 covers 7 bases. CDR1 is MDHEN and CDR2 is SYDVKM in the germline V gene. The CDR3 runs to 17 residues. J was trimmed by 4 bases and V by 2 bases; bases with no gene match: 13. The CDR3 nucleotides read TGTGCCAGCAGTTTAGGGGCTGACAGGGAGGACGCCACTGAAGCTTTCTTT. Amino acid sequence: CASSLGADREDATEAFF. The whole variable domain, filled in from reference TRBV28 and TRBJ1-1, reads DVKVTQSSRYLVKRTGEKVFLECVQDMDHENMFWYRQDPGLGLRLIYFSYDVKMKEKGDIPEGYSVSREKKERFSLILESASTNQTSMYLCASSLGADREDATEAFFGQGTRLTVV.

This clone was found once. The chain carries TRBV27 and TRBJ2-7, with 11 bases lining up with TRBD1. The CDR3 loop spans 15 amino acids. Unmatched junction bases numbered 7, after V lost 6 bases and J lost 3 bases. The germline CDR1 and CDR2 sequences are MNHEY and SMNVEV (reference sequence). This CDR3 is CASRADRGRLYEQYF. CDR3 bases: TGTGCCAGCAGAGCGGACAGGGGGCGACTCTACGAGCAGTACTTC.

The J gene is TRBJ2-1, the V gene TRBV7-2; D might be TRBD2 (6 bases). Trimming took off 10 bases at V and 1 base at J, with 11 bases between the two ends. In germline, CDR1 is SGHTA, CDR2 FQGNSA. This CDR3 is 13 amino acids long. CDR3 sequence reads: CATERVSYNEQFF. The CDR3 nucleotides are TGTGCCACGGAGCGGGTATCCTACAATGAGCAGTTCTTC.

This chain joins TRBV9 and TRBJ1-1; possible D gene TRBD1, 6 bases. This CDR3 region has 13 residues. Germline-derived CDR1 and CDR2 are SGDLS and YYNGEE. The V end was cut by 5 bases, the J end by 3 bases, with 11 bases between. In DNA form, the CDR3 reads TGTGCCAGCAGTACACAGGGTGACACTGAAGCTTTCTTT. Residues: CASSTQGDTEAFF.

The chain recombines TRBV30 with TRBJ2-7, with TRBD2 matching over 9 bases. Germline V lookup: CDR1 GTSNPN, CDR2 SVGIG (reference sequence). The ends lost 0 bases at V and 1 base at J; junction bases unmatched: 1. The CDR3 is made up of 14 amino acids. For the CDR3, the DNA is TGTGCCTGGAGTGTGCGGGGGGGGTCCTACGAGCAGTACTTC. Translation: CAWSVRGGSYEQYF.

This clone has only one observation. This chain uses TRBV9 with TRBJ2-3; D call uncertain. This CDR3 region has 15 residues. Germline V CDR1 and CDR2: SGDLS, YYNGEE. Trimming removed 3 bases at V and 0 bases at J, with 11 bases between. The CDR3: CASSASGGSTDTQYF. As DNA, the CDR3 is TGTGCCAGCAGCGCCTCCGGCGGAAGCACAGATACGCAGTATTTT.

The chain uses TRBV5-4 and TRBJ1-4, with a weak D call TRBD1 (5 bases). The CDR3 covers 13 residues. Germline loops: CDR1 SGHNT, CDR2 YYREEE (reference sequence). V was pared by 5 bases and J by 8 bases, with 13 bases between. The CDR3 here is CASSQGIGEKLFF. DNA of the CDR3: TGTGCCAGCAGTCAGGGCATAGGGGAAAAACTGTTTTTT. Together with reference TRBV5-4 and TRBJ1-4, the CDR3 gives the full variable domain: ETGVTQSPTHLIKTRGQQVTLRCSSQSGHNTVSWYQQALGQGPQFIFQYYREEENGRGNFPPRFSGLQFPNYSSELNVNALELDDSALYLCASSQGIGEKLFFGSGTQLSVL.

This clone was recorded at least ten times. The same CDR3 is also encoded by other DNA sequences in this sample. The chain recombines TRBV27 with TRBJ1-2; no reliable D call. V was pared by 3 bases and J by 4 bases, with 9 bases between. The CDR3 contains 13 residues. Germline CDR1 reads MNHEY; CDR2 reads SMNVEV (reference sequence). This chain's CDR3 is CASSFGSSYGYTF. As DNA, the CDR3 is TGTGCCAGCAGTTTTGGTTCCAGCTATGGCTACACCTTC.

The CDR3 reads CASSPLSGLAYEQYF. CDR3 sequence (DNA): TGCGCCAGCAGCCCACTCAGTGGACTGGCCTACGAGCAGTACTTC. The chain combines TRBV4-1 with TRBJ2-7; the D gene is possibly TRBD2 (5 bases). V lost 4 bases to trimming and J lost 2 bases, with 15 bases between them. Germline CDR1 and CDR2: MGHRA and YSYEKL. This CDR3 contains 15 residues.

V gene TRBV5-1 combines with J gene TRBJ2-3; TRBD2 agrees at 12 bases. The CDR3 consists of 16 residues. V was clipped by 0 bases and J by 6 bases; unmatched bases: 5. In germline, CDR1 is SGHRS, CDR2 YFSETQ. CDR3 in amino acids: CASSLGLAGEGDTQYF. CDR3 sequence (DNA): TGCGCCAGCAGCTTGGGACTAGCGGGAGAGGGGGATACGCAGTATTTT.

The chain recombines TRBV6-6 with TRBJ2-5, with 12 nucleotides matching TRBD2. The CDR3 totals 14 residues. V lost 8 bases to trimming and J lost 3 bases; unmatched junction nucleotides: 4. Germline V gene lookup returns CDR1 MNHNY and CDR2 SVGAGI (reference sequence). The CDR3 coding sequence is TGTGCCAGCGGTCGGACTAGCGGGGAAGAGACCCAGTACTTC. This translates into CASGRTSGEETQYF.

This sequence joins TRBV30 and TRBJ2-7; tentatively, D is TRBD1 or TRBD2 (6 bases each). Trimming removed 1 base from V and 1 base from J, with 11 bases in between. Germline V lookup: CDR1 GTSNPN, CDR2 SVGIG (reference sequence). The CDR3 contains 14 residues. In DNA form, the CDR3 reads TGTGCCTGGAGTGGGGGGGCAGGGTCCTACGAGCAGTACTTC. It is translated as CAWSGGAGSYEQYF. Full variable domain (missing parts from reference TRBV30 and TRBJ2-7): SQTIHQWPATLVQPVGSPLSLECTVEGTSNPNLYWYRQAAGRGLQLLFYSVGIGQISSEVPQNLSASRPQDRQFILSSKKLLLSDSGFYLCAWSGGAGSYEQYFGPGTRLTVT.

The J gene is TRBJ1-2, the V gene TRBV5-1; D possibly corresponds to TRBD1 (5 bases). This CDR3 has 17 amino acids. V gave up 0 bases and J gave up 1 base, with 16 bases separating them. Germline V gene data show CDR1 as SGHRS and CDR2 as YFSETQ. The DNA for the CDR3 is TGCGCCAGCAGCTTGGTGGGGGATAGACTCTATAACTATGGCTACACCTTC. The encoded protein is CASSLVGDRLYNYGYTF.

V usage is TRBV7-9 and J usage is TRBJ2-3, with TRBD2 identical over 8 bases. With V trimmed by 5 bases and J by 3 bases, 16 bases remained unmatched. From germline, CDR1 is SEHNR and CDR2 FQNEAQ (reference sequence). The CDR3 is made up of 18 amino acids. CDR3 in DNA: TGTGCCAGCAGCCCGCTCCCCTTGTACAGCGGGGGAACAGATACGCAGTATTTT. It yields the protein CASSPLPLYSGGTDTQYF.

The chain recombines TRBV10-3 with TRBJ1-6, with D unresolved. The V end lost 3 bases, the J end lost 10 bases, and 7 bases lay between the germline ends. The CDR3 consists of 12 residues. CDR1 is ENHRY and CDR2 is SYGVKD in the germline V gene. The CDR3 loop is CAISEGMSPLHF. The CDR3 nucleotides are TGTGCCATCAGTGAAGGGATGTCACCCCTCCACTTT.

This clone was counted many times. The chain couples TRBV7-6 to TRBJ2-5; D may be TRBD2 (6 bases). The CDR3 runs 17 residues. The germline gives CDR1 SGHVS, CDR2 FNYEAQ. V was cut by 1 base and J by 1 base, with 16 bases left in between. CDR3 loop: CASSLDPPGSLQETQYF. As DNA, the CDR3 is TGTGCCAGCAGCTTAGACCCTCCCGGGAGCCTCCAAGAGACCCAGTACTTC.

In DNA form, the CDR3 reads TGTGCCAGCATCCGAGGACGGAGTGGCTCGGGAAACACCATATATTTT. It is translated as CASIRGRSGSGNTIYF. The chain employs TRBV28 and TRBJ1-3, with no clear D. Deletions cut 7 bases from V and 4 bases from J, with 20 bases between. Looked up from germline, CDR1 is MDHEN and CDR2 is SYDVKM. This CDR3 spans 16 amino acids.

This clone was counted once. The chain combines TRBV5-1 with TRBJ1-2; TRBD1 agrees at 8 bases. In germline, CDR1 is SGHRS, CDR2 YFSETQ. The CDR3 runs 19 residues. Trimming at V came to 0 bases and at J to 5 bases, leaving 18 bases not matched to a gene. CDR3 coding DNA: TGCGCCAGCAGCTTGGTTCCGGGACAGGAGGGTTTTCGAAGGTATGGCTACACCTTC. This gives the protein CASSLVPGQEGFRRYGYTF.

A few counts support this clone. The chain couples TRBV19 to TRBJ2-3; 10 nucleotides align to TRBD1. J gave up 5 bases and V 2 bases, and 10 bases lay outside the gene matches. Germline assignment: CDR1 LNHDA and CDR2 SQIVND (reference sequence). The CDR3 is 17 residues long. The CDR3 loop reads CASSILVDRGSKDTQYF. CDR3 sequence (DNA): TGTGCCAGTAGTATACTGGTGGACAGGGGGTCTAAAGATACGCAGTATTTT. Using reference TRBV19 and TRBJ2-3 for the parts outside the CDR3, the full variable domain is DGGITQSPKYLFRKEGQNVTLSCEQNLNHDAMYWYRQDPGQGLRLIYYSQIVNDFQKGDIAEGYSVSREKKESFPLTVTSAQKNPTAFYLCASSILVDRGSKDTQYFGPGTRLTVL.

The chain employs TRBV10-1 and TRBJ2-1; 9 bases agree with TRBD2. V dropped 6 bases and J dropped 7; count of bases not matched to a gene: 7. The CDR3 runs 14 residues. CDR1 is WNHNN, CDR2 SYGVQD, per germline (reference sequence). The CDR3 nucleotides are TGCGCCAGCAGCGCTAGCGGGACGAAGAATGAGCAGTTCTTC. Its translation is CASSASGTKNEQFF.

The chain recombines TRBV27 with TRBJ2-2; 8 nucleotides align to TRBD2. This CDR3 contains 16 residues. The germline V gene has CDR1 MNHEY and CDR2 SMNVEV (reference sequence). V shed 2 bases and J 3 bases; nucleotides not matched to a gene: 5. The chain's CDR3 is CASSLAGTRYTGELFF. CDR3 sequence (DNA): TGTGCCAGCAGTTTAGCCGGGACTAGATACACCGGGGAGCTGTTTTTT.

CDR3 loop: CASSLVGSQTEQYF. CDR3 sequence (DNA): TGTGCCAGCAGCTTAGTTGGTAGCCAGACCGAGCAGTACTTC. This rearrangement joins TRBV11-2 to TRBJ2-5; D is ambiguous. The DNA end lines up better with TRBJ2-7; the J call may be wrong. Germline loops: CDR1 SGHAT, CDR2 FQNNGV. The CDR3 sequence is 14 residues long.

The V gene is TRBV29-1, the J gene TRBJ2-7; D may be TRBD1 (6 bases). Between the trimmed V and J ends, which lost 8 bases and 2 bases, there was a span of 19 bases. The CDR3 has 14 residues. Germline assignment: CDR1 SQVTM and CDR2 ANQGSEA. The CDR3 DNA is TGCAGCACAGGGACGGAGCTTAATCCCTACGAGCAGTACTTC. Translating gives CSTGTELNPYEQYF.

V and J are TRBV4-2 and TRBJ1-2; 8 bases align to TRBD1. With V trimmed by 4 bases and J by 2 bases, 9 bases remained unmatched. CDR1 and CDR2 (germline): LGHNA, YNFKEQ. The CDR3 is made up of 16 amino acids. CDR3 amino acids: CASSPFWDRLNYGYTF. The CDR3 DNA follows: TGTGCCAGCAGCCCGTTTTGGGACAGGCTGAACTATGGCTACACCTTC.